This TCR beta chain was recovered during a study of T cells in Graves' hyperthyroidism and ophthalmopathy. From RNA transcripts, TCR beta CDR3 regions were amplified. The primer set for the first-round RT-PCR of the TCR CDR3 was HTBI. A single record per CDR3 protein comes from TCRdb applying MiXCR to the multiplex PCR reads. The sample records some 570,000 distinct CDR3 sequences, 13% to 15% being singletons. In its sample, this clonotype was seen once. Antigen unknown. The V and J ends lost 4 bases and 2 bases, in that order; junction bases with no gene match: 4. Germline CDR1 LGHNA, CDR2 YNFKEQ. The CDR3 is 15 residues long. Study-level points and caveats: Ophthalmopathy got predicted by the model a median approximately 6.4 months before its onset.

This receptor was taken from a woman between 18 and 29 years old with Graves' ophthalmopathy. The chain has TRBV4-2 and TRBJ2-7; 11 nucleotides agree with TRBD1. Specimen: blood. The CDR3 sequence: CASSPQGQGAYEQYF. CDR3 in DNA: TGTGCCAGCAGCCCCCAGGGACAGGGGGCCTACGAGCAGTACTTC.